This T cell receptor (beta chain) was documented in a study of blood T cell repertoires in COVID-19. The repertoire was sequenced with immunoSEQ multiplex PCR; TCRdb's copy has only in-frame clones and lacks some. The sample records about 150,000 clones, 80% to 90% being singletons. Of note for this clone: This specimen includes other DNA sequences encoding the same CDR3.

The CDR3 runs 12 residues. With 3 bases removed from V and 4 bases from J, the gap between germline ends came to 5 bases. CDR1 and CDR2 from the germline V gene are KGHDR and SFDVKD. The receptor's source is a woman aged 40 to 49 with acute or convalescent COVID-19. The sample comprised peripheral blood. The genes are TRBV24-1 and TRBJ1-1; no reliable D call. CDR3 coding DNA: TGTGCCACCAGTGATCGGGGCACTGAAGCTTTCTTT. Residues: CATSDRGTEAFF.